This T cell receptor beta chain was sequenced in a study of OX40 agonist ivuxolimab in advanced cancers. Broadly, across the study: Ivuxolimab was a fully human IgG2 agonistic monoclonal antibody targeting the costimulatory receptor OX40 (CD134). Patients were allowed to have had prior anti-PD-1, anti-PD-L1 or anti-CTLA-4 therapy, and roughly two fifths of the dose-escalation patients had been treated with checkpoint inhibitors. Peripheral TCRbeta sequencing aimed to test whether ivuxolimab altered TCR sequence diversity and caused clonal T-cell expansion. Partial responses occurred in three dose-escalation patients, of whom one had hepatocellular carcinoma and two had cutaneous melanoma. The paper covers the monotherapy dose-escalation part of the phase I ivuxolimab trial, which included N = 52 patients. Intravenous ivuxolimab was administered to patients every 2 weeks at six dose levels: 0.01, 0.1, 0.3, 1.5, 3 and 10 mg/kg. In the dose-escalation cohort, roughly 80% of patients were male, and the mean age was roughly 60 years, with a range of roughly 23 to 85. Of the roughly 51 patients in dose escalation, about 20 had hepatocellular carcinoma, roughly 15 had melanoma, 9 had renal cell carcinoma and 9 had head and neck cancer. Findings and caveats that apply to the study as a whole: Low levels of normalized T-cell clonal expansion were also seen in some patients who did not respond. Which antigens the clonally expanded peripheral T cells were specific for was not determined. On average, CD8+ T cells showed more expanded clones than CD4+ T cells after ivuxolimab. Partial responders in the 0.1-3.0 mg/kg groups had among the lowest normalized peripheral clonal expansion, especially among CD8+ T cells. At doses of 0.1 to 3.0 mg/kg, clonal expansion of both CD4+ and CD8+ blood T cells was observed from baseline to week 6.

In the case of this clone: What this receptor recognizes is not known. No quality values exist for individual bases; no much larger clone is one base distant.

Genomic DNA was extracted from sorted cells for sequencing of the TCRbeta CDR3 region. The immunoSEQ Assay was used to sequence the TCRbeta CDR3 regions. TCRdb took this table from immuneACCESS and kept in-frame rearrangements with V and J called. Such tables lack part of the clones; where checked against another copy, unresolved V genes explain under half of the gap, and the rest is unexplained. This sample is represented by tens of thousands of clones; 88% of them were singletons. The biggest ten clones account for about 0.52% of the sample. Cut back by 0 bases and 5 bases, the V and J ends lie 13 bases apart. The germline V gene specifies SGHTA as CDR1 and FQGTGA as CDR2. Including the terminal cysteine and phenylalanine, the CDR3 comprises 15 residues. This entry keeps only the CDR3 DNA: 45 bases, framed from base 1. Patients with autoimmune disease history or receiving systemic immunosuppression were excluded from the trial. In every dose cohort, peripheral blood was drawn for TCR sequencing at baseline, cycle 4 day 1, and cycle 7 day 1. The samples were drawn from a first-in-human, open-label, multicenter phase I dose-escalation trial of ivuxolimab. Adults with locally advanced or metastatic head and neck squamous cell, hepatocellular, melanoma or renal cell carcinoma were enrolled in the trial. CD4+ and CD8+ T cells were sorted separately from peripheral blood before TCR sequencing.

The source is an adult with an advanced solid tumor such as melanoma, head and neck, liver or kidney cancer. The receptor chain draws on TRBV7-3 and TRBJ2-5; TRBD1 is possibly the D segment (5 matching bases). The sequencing here drew on CD4+ or CD8+ T cells sorted from blood, taken in a trial of the OX40 agonist ivuxolimab. CDR3 sequence: CASSLTLTKGETQYF. At the DNA level, the sequence is TGTGCCAGCAGCTTAACCCTTACCAAGGGGGAGACCCAGTACTTC.